One sample yielded the 29 T cell receptor beta chains listed below, sequenced in a study of blood T cell repertoires in COVID-19. The method was immunoSEQ multiplex PCR; TCRdb's version includes in-frame clones alone and lacks a portion of them. The table has some 380,000 clones, 81% seen once. Sequencing was performed on peripheral blood. These receptors came from a human donor with acute or convalescent COVID-19. The donor label of this sample is uncertain.

This clone was seen only once. This chain uses TRBV18 with TRBJ1-6; perhaps TRBD1 as D (5 bases). Germline CDR1 and CDR2: KGHSH and LQKENI. The CDR3 extends over 14 amino acids. V lost 2 bases, J lost 7 bases, and 9 bases lay in between. CDR3 residues: CASSPDSTNSPLHF. CDR3 in DNA: TGTGCCAGCTCACCAGACAGCACAAATTCACCCCTCCACTTT.

This sequence joins TRBV7-6 and TRBJ1-1; 9 bases agree with TRBD1. CDR3 length: 15 amino acids. After removal of 5 bases from V and 4 bases from J, the junction contained 8 bases not matched to a gene. The germline CDR1 and CDR2 sequences are SGHVS and FNYEAQ. The CDR3 loop reads CASSARPTGGTEAFF. For the CDR3, the DNA is TGTGCCAGCAGCGCGCGACCGACAGGGGGCACTGAAGCTTTCTTT.

This chain links TRBV30 with TRBJ2-7, with TRBD2 matching over 11 bases. The CDR3 runs 14 residues. Unmatched junction bases numbered 4, after V lost 2 bases and J lost 4 bases. The germline gives CDR1 GTSNPN, CDR2 SVGIG (reference sequence). CDR3 sequence reads: CAWSRASGRYEQYF. CDR3 DNA sequence: TGTGCCTGGAGTAGGGCTAGCGGGAGGTACGAGCAGTACTTC.

This sequence joins TRBV28 and TRBJ1-5; 9 nucleotides align to TRBD1. Germline assignment: CDR1 MDHEN and CDR2 SYDVKM. The CDR3 is made up of 17 amino acids. V shed 1 base, J shed 4 bases, and the junction held 8 bases outside the gene matches. The CDR3 DNA reads TGTGCCAGCAGTTTATTTTGGGACAGGGTTAAGAATCAGCCCCAGCATTTT. As protein: CASSLFWDRVKNQPQHF.

The rearrangement joins TRBV2 to TRBJ1-5; 8 bases are a match to TRBD1. The CDR3 totals 15 residues. Germline V gene lookup returns CDR1 SNHLY and CDR2 FYNNEI. The J segment lost 4 bases and the V segment lost 6 bases, leaving 8 bases of the junction unmatched. CDR3 DNA: TGTGCCAGCAGCTGGACAGGGATTGGTAATCAGCCCCAGCATTTT. It encodes CASSWTGIGNQPQHF.

The rearrangement joins TRBV27 to TRBJ1-6; D perhaps matches TRBD1 (5 bases). Trimming took 5 bases from V and 7 from J, leaving 18 bases between them. CDR3 size: 16 residues. CDR1 is MNHEY and CDR2 is SMNVEV in the germline V gene (reference sequence). The CDR3 loop is CASSPPGPGGNSPLHF. The CDR3 bases are TGTGCCAGCAGTCCCCCGGGACCGGGAGGGAATTCACCCCTCCACTTT.

V gene TRBV5-1 combines with J gene TRBJ1-6, with 12 bases that match TRBD1. The CDR3 totals 14 residues. Germline trimming cut 3 bases from V and 10 bases from J; bases unmatched to any gene: 2. CDR1 is SGHRS, CDR2 YFSETQ, per germline. Written as DNA, the CDR3 is TGCGCCAGCAGCTCCGGGACAGGGGGCTCACCCCTCCACTTT. Translating gives CASSSGTGGSPLHF.

The chain carries TRBV2 and TRBJ2-7; D may be TRBD2 (6 bases). Germline V gene lookup returns CDR1 SNHLY and CDR2 FYNNEI. CDR3 size: 15 residues. The V end was cut by 7 bases, the J end by 3 bases, with 19 bases between. In nucleotides, the CDR3 is TGTGCCAGCACGGACTTCGGAGGGTGGAACTACGAGCAGTACTTC. This sequence encodes CASTDFGGWNYEQYF. The variable domain in full, with the rest retrieved from reference TRBV2 and TRBJ2-7, is EPEVTQTPSHQVTQMGQEVILRCVPISNHLYFYWYRQILGQKVEFLVSFYNNEISEKSEIFDDQFSVERPDGSNFTLKIRSTKLEDSAMYFCASTDFGGWNYEQYFGPGTRLTVT.

The DNA for the CDR3 is TGTGCCTGGGGGACAGGACTAGCCAAAAACATTCAGTACTTC. Amino acids: CAWGTGLAKNIQYF. The chain uses TRBV30 and TRBJ2-4; 8 nucleotides align to TRBD1. V lost 5 bases, J lost 0 bases, and 3 bases stayed unmatched. Per the germline V gene, CDR1 is GTSNPN and CDR2 is SVGIG (reference sequence). This CDR3 comprises 14 residues.

This clone was recorded only once. The sample has other DNA sequences that encode this CDR3 too. The chain links TRBV5-1 to TRBJ2-2; no clear D. Trimming pared 4 bases from V and 5 bases from J, leaving 15 bases between. CDR3 size: 15 residues. The germline gives CDR1 SGHRS, CDR2 YFSETQ. CDR3 sequence (DNA): TGCGCCAGCAGCCCCACGTCGGGTAATACCGGGGAGCTGTTTTTT. Protein product: CASSPTSGNTGELFF.

This chain links TRBV15 with TRBJ2-3, with 8 bases aligning to TRBD2. Germline CDR1 and CDR2: LNHNV and YYDKDF (reference sequence). The CDR3 covers 17 residues. With 0 bases clipped from V and 5 bases from J, the junction kept 10 bases outside the gene matches. The CDR3 DNA is TGTGCCACCAGCAGAGAACCTCTGCGGGGGGTTTTAGATACGCAGTATTTT. It specifies CATSREPLRGVLDTQYF.

The V call is TRBV2, the J call TRBJ1-4, with 7 bases matching TRBD1. The CDR3 runs 15 residues. Germline trimming cut 5 bases from V and 6 bases from J; bases unmatched to any gene: 9. Germline CDR1 reads SNHLY; CDR2 reads FYNNEI. The CDR3 sequence: CASSPLRGLDEKLFF. The CDR3 coding sequence is TGTGCCAGCAGTCCCCTAAGGGGGCTGGATGAAAAACTGTTTTTT.

This chain joins TRBV11-2 and TRBJ2-7; 10 bases map to TRBD1. Trimming took 5 bases from V and 3 from J; bases not matched to a gene: 7. Germline V gives CDR1 SGHAT, CDR2 FQNNGV. The CDR3 runs 15 residues. The CDR3 DNA is TGTGCCAGCAGCACAGCCGGGACAGGGGTCTACGAGCAGTACTTC. Amino acids: CASSTAGTGVYEQYF.

In regard to this clone: One junction end disagrees with the germline gene, perhaps due to a read error. The genes are TRBV9 and TRBJ2-1, with 8 bases fitting TRBD1. CDR3 length: 14 amino acids. Looked up from germline, CDR1 is SGDLS and CDR2 is YYNGEE. CDR3 in DNA: TGTGCCAGCAGCGTTCGGACAGGGTACAGTGAGCAGTTCTTC. It translates to CASSVRTGYSEQFF. The variable domain in full, with the rest retrieved from reference TRBV9 and TRBJ2-1, is DSGVTQTPKHLITATGQRVTLRCSPRSGDLSVYWYQQSLDQGLQFLIQYYNGEERAKGNILERFSAQQFPDLHSELNLSSLELGDSALYFCASSVRTGYSEQFFGPGTRLTVL.

This chain connects TRBV6-5 to TRBJ1-4, with D unresolved. Germline V CDR1 and CDR2: MNHEY, SVGAGI. The CDR3 has 15 amino acids. Trimming left V 8 bases short and J 7 bases short, with 20 bases between. This chain's CDR3 is CASRRTYGKGEKLFF. The CDR3 region has the DNA TGTGCCAGCCGGAGGACCTACGGGAAGGGTGAAAAACTGTTTTTT.

The chain couples TRBV5-4 to TRBJ2-3, with a possible D match to TRBD1 (5 bases). Between the trimmed V and J ends, which lost 4 bases and 0 bases, there was a span of 12 bases. From germline, CDR1 is SGHNT and CDR2 YYREEE (reference sequence). The CDR3 contains 15 residues. The CDR3 reads CASSTRATSTDTQYF. CDR3 in DNA: TGTGCCAGCAGCACCAGGGCGACTAGCACAGATACGCAGTATTTT. Full variable domain (outside the CDR3, taken from reference TRBV5-4 and TRBJ2-3): ETGVTQSPTHLIKTRGQQVTLRCSSQSGHNTVSWYQQALGQGPQFIFQYYREEENGRGNFPPRFSGLQFPNYSSELNVNALELDDSALYLCASSTRATSTDTQYFGPGTRLTVL.

Turning to this clone: The sample carries other DNA sequences with the same CDR3. This sequence joins TRBV5-1 and TRBJ1-2, with 7 bases that match TRBD1. The CDR3 spans 14 residues. V gave up 1 base and J gave up 3 bases; unmatched junction bases: 3. The germline CDR1 and CDR2 sequences are SGHRS and YFSETQ. Here the CDR3 reads CASSLSGGDYGYTF. In DNA, the CDR3 is TGCGCCAGCAGCTTGTCAGGGGGAGACTATGGCTACACCTTC.

The sample holds one count of this clone. This chain connects TRBV4-1 to TRBJ1-5; 9 nucleotides line up with TRBD1. The CDR3 sequence is 15 residues long. Unmatched junction bases numbered 2, after V lost 1 base and J lost 4 bases. Germline loops: CDR1 MGHRA, CDR2 YSYEKL. CDR3 bases: TGCGCCAGCAGCCAAGGGGACAGGGTAAATCAGCCCCAGCATTTT. Translating it yields CASSQGDRVNQPQHF.

This chain links TRBV4-1 with TRBJ1-5, with D maybe TRBD1 (5 bases). The CDR3 has 17 residues. V lost 1 base and J 3 bases, leaving 16 bases between the germline ends. The germline V gene has CDR1 MGHRA and CDR2 YSYEKL. CDR3 nucleotides: TGCGCCAGCAGCCAAGTCCTTATCGCAGGGATCAATCAGCCCCAGCATTTT. As protein: CASSQVLIAGINQPQHF.

The chain combines TRBV4-2 with TRBJ1-1; perhaps TRBD1 as D (5 bases). Trimming stripped 1 base from V and 7 bases from J, with 22 bases between. Germline CDR1 and CDR2: LGHNA and YNFKEQ. The CDR3 is 17 residues long. CDR3 DNA sequence: TGTGCCAGCAGCCAAGGGTACGGGGGTGATATTGGTGGTGAAGCTTTCTTT. This sequence encodes CASSQGYGGDIGGEAFF.

The chain couples TRBV14 to TRBJ1-6; D not resolved. Germline CDR1 SGHDN, CDR2 FVKESK. V was cut by 4 bases and J by 7 bases, with 14 bases left in between. This CDR3 contains 15 residues. In DNA form, the CDR3 reads TGTGCCAGCAGCCCCCCAGGTGGGCAGAATTCACCCCTCCACTTT. This sequence encodes CASSPPGGQNSPLHF.

The chain carries TRBV27 and TRBJ2-1; the D gene is possibly TRBD2 (7 bases). From germline, CDR1 is MNHEY and CDR2 SMNVEV (reference sequence). The CDR3 runs to 16 residues. Between the trimmed V and J ends, which lost 5 bases and 0 bases, there was a span of 14 bases. CDR3 in DNA: TGTGCCAGCAGTCGGGCGAGGGGGGGCTCCTACAATGAGCAGTTCTTC. This sequence encodes CASSRARGGSYNEQFF.

This CDR3 reads CASSSDSTYGYTF. CDR3 sequence (DNA): TGTGCCAGCAGTTCCGACAGCACGTATGGCTACACCTTC. The genes are TRBV6-5 and TRBJ1-2; TRBD1 might be the D (5 bases). CDR1 and CDR2 from the germline V gene are MNHEY and SVGAGI. V was trimmed by 4 bases and J by 5 bases, leaving 11 bases between them. This CDR3 comprises 13 residues.

The chain combines TRBV3-1 (or the pseudogene TRBV3-2) with TRBJ1-6; D might be TRBD1 (6 bases). V shed 2 bases and J shed 2 bases, with 10 bases lying between them. This CDR3 is 16 amino acids long. Germline-derived CDR1 and CDR2 are LGHDT and YNNKEL (reference sequence). The CDR3 DNA reads as TGTGCCAGCAGCCAACAGGGGTCCGCCTATAATTCACCCCTCCACTTT. Translating gives CASSQQGSAYNSPLHF.

V gene TRBV5-1 combines with J gene TRBJ1-5; D perhaps matches TRBD1 (5 bases). Trimming shortened V by 0 bases and J by 6 bases, and 16 bases separated the two germline ends. CDR1 SGHRS and CDR2 YFSETQ come from the germline V gene. This CDR3 contains 16 residues. This CDR3 is CASSLGVGQSGQPQHF. The CDR3 bases are TGCGCCAGCAGCTTGGGAGTGGGGCAATCAGGTCAGCCCCAGCATTTT.

This clone was seen just once. CDR3 in amino acids: CASSLEKPMNTEAFF. CDR3 bases: TGCGCCAGCAGCTTGGAAAAGCCCATGAACACTGAAGCTTTCTTT. The chain uses TRBV5-1 and TRBJ1-1; no clear D gene. Trimming stripped 0 bases from V and 0 bases from J, with 9 bases between. The CDR3 has 15 residues. The V gene's germline CDR1 is SGHRS and CDR2 YFSETQ.

The chain employs TRBV5-8 and TRBJ2-3, with 8 nucleotides matching TRBD2. The CDR3 contains 16 residues. Per the germline V gene, CDR1 is SGHTS and CDR2 is YDEGEE. Here the CDR3 reads CAPSGGNRLYTDTQYF. The CDR3 DNA sequence: TGTGCTCCCTCGGGAGGGAACCGTTTATACACAGATACGCAGTATTTT.

This chain connects TRBV28 to TRBJ2-2, with D possibly TRBD2 on 6 matching bases. CDR3 size: 15 residues. Trimming stripped 8 bases from V and 6 bases from J, with 19 bases between. The germline gives CDR1 MDHEN, CDR2 SYDVKM. CDR3 loop: CASVQRGDLAGELFF. Written as DNA, the CDR3 is TGTGCCAGCGTTCAAAGAGGGGACTTGGCCGGGGAGCTGTTTTTT.

This chain connects TRBV10-3 to TRBJ1-1; D is uncertain. The length of the CDR3 is 14 residues. Per the germline V gene, CDR1 is ENHRY and CDR2 is SYGVKD. Trimming stripped 3 bases from V and 1 base from J, with 9 bases between. In DNA form, the CDR3 reads TGTGCCATCAGTGATCGAGACTCGAACACTGAAGCTTTCTTT. This gives the protein CAISDRDSNTEAFF.